The clone carrying this T cell receptor beta chain was seen repeatedly, ten times or more. Indicated time point: after trial treatment. Treatment given: LDRT plus nivolumab, ipilimumab, low-dose cyclophosphamide and aspirin (RACIN trial). This entry belongs to a study of low-dose radiotherapy and immunotherapy resistance in tumors. Alpha and beta chains were covered, as first-strand cDNA relied on TRAV- and TRBV-specific primers. The TCRs were subjected to amplification over about 20 PCR cycles employing a constant-region primer in conjunction with a V-primer adapter. TCRdb recomputed calls from the reads with MiXCR, one row per CDR3 protein. The sample lists under 110,000 distinct CDR3 sequences, about 20% seen once, with over 3.5% in the top ten. The receptor was isolated from a male donor with prostate cancer. Source: PBMCs, taken after low-dose radiotherapy plus immunotherapy.

In DNA form, the CDR3 reads TGTGCCAGCAGCCTCGGGACAGATAATCAGCCCCAGCATTTT. Translation: CASSLGTDNQPQHF. The rearrangement links TRBV27 to TRBJ1-5; 7 bases match TRBD1. The J segment lost 4 bases and the V segment lost 6 bases, leaving 6 bases of the junction unmatched. This CDR3 is 14 amino acids long. CDR1 and CDR2 from the germline V gene are MNHEY and SMNVEV (reference sequence).